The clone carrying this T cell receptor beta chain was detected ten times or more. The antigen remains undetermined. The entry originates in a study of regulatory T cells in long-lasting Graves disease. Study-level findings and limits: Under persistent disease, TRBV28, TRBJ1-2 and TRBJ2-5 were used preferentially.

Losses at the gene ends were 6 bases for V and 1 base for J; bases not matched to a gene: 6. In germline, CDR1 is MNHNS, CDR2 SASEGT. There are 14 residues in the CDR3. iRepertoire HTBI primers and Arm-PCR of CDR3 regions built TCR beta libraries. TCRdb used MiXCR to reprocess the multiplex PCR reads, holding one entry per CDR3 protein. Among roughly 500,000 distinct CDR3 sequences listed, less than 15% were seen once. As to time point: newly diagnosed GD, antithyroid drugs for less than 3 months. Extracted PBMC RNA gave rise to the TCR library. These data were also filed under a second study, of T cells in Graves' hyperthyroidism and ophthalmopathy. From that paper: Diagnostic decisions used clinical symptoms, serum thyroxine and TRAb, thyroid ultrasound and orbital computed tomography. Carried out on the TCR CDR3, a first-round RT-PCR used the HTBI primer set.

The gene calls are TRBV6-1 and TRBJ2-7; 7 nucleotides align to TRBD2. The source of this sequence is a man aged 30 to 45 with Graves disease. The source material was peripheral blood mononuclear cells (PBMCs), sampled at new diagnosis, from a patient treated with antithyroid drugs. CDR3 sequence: CASRFASGSYEQYF. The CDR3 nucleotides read TGTGCCAGCAGGTTCGCTAGCGGATCCTACGAGCAGTACTTC.